The 14 T cell receptor beta chains below were found in one sample sequenced in a study of HIV-infected children after antiretroviral therapy interruption (dated by TCRdb to the late 2010s). The method was 3' RACE. The reads were generated on an Illumina MiSeq. TCR libraries were built from RNA using a 3' RACE protocol with unique molecular identifiers to correct PCR amplification bias. The public reads were reprocessed in TCRdb via fastp at Q25 and MiXCR, keeping in-frame beta chains. For every CDR3 protein sequence, its rows merge into one entry that carries the most common genes and DNA. This sample holds about 89,000 distinct CDR3 sequences; 6.9% were observed only once. Together, the top ten hold about 1.1% of the sample. Read against the paper, the sample's treatment or condition label means: PENTA 11 planned treatment interruption arm or continuous ART arm. This specimen consisted of CD45RA+ CD4+ T cells from PBMCs, pooled from several time points, obtained from a donor given antiretroviral therapy, either interrupted or continuous. This sample's cell subset or site label indicates: naive CD4+ CD45RA+ CD45RO- T cells. The receptors stem from a pool of human donors with HIV.

As concerns this clonotype: This is likely a read error, given that the CDR3 carries no conserved phenylalanine or tryptophan at its end. V and J are TRBV20-1 and TRBJ2-7; 9 bases are a match to TRBD2. The CDR3 runs 14 residues. Trimming at V came to 6 bases and at J to 5 bases, leaving 11 bases not matched to a gene. Germline loops: CDR1 DFQATT, CDR2 SNEGSKA (reference sequence). The CDR3 DNA reads as TGCAGTGCGCCTAGATTAGCGGGAGCCAACGAGCAGTACTAC. Residues: CSAPRLAGANEQYY.

The sample holds many counts of this clonotype. The genes are TRBV19 and TRBJ1-5; D unresolved. V lost 0 bases to trimming and J lost 4 bases, with 7 bases between them. Germline-derived CDR1 and CDR2 are LNHDA and SQIVND (reference sequence). The CDR3 contains 14 residues. The CDR3 region has the DNA TGTGCCAGTAGTATAGATCGTGGGAATCAGCCCCAGCATTTT. This codes for CASSIDRGNQPQHF. Together with reference TRBV19 and TRBJ1-5, the CDR3 gives the full variable domain: DGGITQSPKYLFRKEGQNVTLSCEQNLNHDAMYWYRQDPGQGLRLIYYSQIVNDFQKGDIAEGYSVSREKKESFPLTVTSAQKNPTAFYLCASSIDRGNQPQHFGDGTRLSIL.

In its sample, this clonotype was seen many times. J is TRBJ1-2 and V is TRBV6-6; D is ambiguous. V lost 0 bases and J 3 bases, leaving 11 bases between the germline ends. The CDR3 runs 15 residues. CDR1 and CDR2 (germline): MNHNY, SVGAGI (reference sequence). Here the CDR3 DNA reads TGTGCCAGCAGTTACTCGAGCAGAGACCACTATGGCTACACCTTC. It codes for CASSYSSRDHYGYTF.

This clonotype was observed a few times. The J gene is TRBJ1-1, the V gene TRBV11-2; D not certain. This CDR3 has 15 residues. Trimming pared 4 bases from V and 0 bases from J, leaving 12 bases between. Germline-derived CDR1 and CDR2 are SGHAT and FQNNGV. The CDR3 region has the DNA TGTGCCAGCAGCTCATCAGGCGACATGAACACTGAAGCTTTCTTT. This gives the protein CASSSSGDMNTEAFF.

In this sample, this clonotype turned up many times. The chain carries TRBV20-1 and TRBJ1-1; D gene unclear. V was pared by 1 base and J by 1 base, with 10 bases between. This CDR3 has 14 amino acids. CDR1 DFQATT and CDR2 SNEGSKA come from the germline V gene (reference sequence). The CDR3 DNA follows: TGCAGTGCTAGAGTCTCTGGCAGGAACACTGAAGCTTTCTTT. Protein sequence: CSARVSGRNTEAFF.

This clonotype was seen many times. The genes are TRBV12-5 and TRBJ1-1, with D maybe TRBD1 (6 bases). The CDR3 covers 18 residues. V lost 2 bases to trimming and J lost 8 bases, with 27 bases between them. Germline V CDR1 and CDR2: LGHNT, FRNRAP. CDR3 loop: CASGLPQGLSPEEVEAFF. Written as DNA, the CDR3 is TGTGCTAGTGGTTTGCCACAGGGCTTATCCCCAGAGGAGGTGGAAGCTTTCTTT.

V is TRBV12-3 or TRBV12-4 and J is TRBJ2-5, with a possible D match to TRBD2 (6 bases). The CDR3 is 15 residues long. V gave up 8 bases and J gave up 5 bases, with 21 bases separating them. Here the CDR3 reads CASSLQEGPGETQYF. The CDR3 coding sequence is TGTGCCAGCTCCCTTCAGGAGGGGCCTGGGGAGACCCAGTACTTC.

This clonotype was counted ten times or more. The chain has TRBV7-2 and TRBJ1-5, with a tentative D call TRBD1 (5 bases). This CDR3 comprises 13 residues. The V end was cut by 2 bases, the J end by 7 bases, with 9 bases between. The germline V gene encodes CDR1 SGHTA and CDR2 FQGNSA. CDR3 sequence (DNA): TGTGCCAGCAGCTTACGGAGGGACCAGCCCCAGCATTTT. This sequence encodes CASSLRRDQPQHF.

This clonotype was picked up many times. The rearrangement uses TRBV5-6 and TRBJ2-3, with D uncertain. V lost 6 bases, J lost 4 bases, and 15 bases lay in between. Germline V gene data show CDR1 as SGHDT and CDR2 as YYEEEE. This CDR3 region has 14 residues. CDR3 in DNA: TGTGCCAGCACCCTACGTACGGTGCCAGATACGCAGTATTTT. It specifies CASTLRTVPDTQYF.

This clonotype was counted ten times or more. The chain carries TRBV4-1 and TRBJ1-4; D is unclear. CDR3 length: 15 amino acids. Germline V gene lookup returns CDR1 MGHRA and CDR2 YSYEKL. Trimming shortened V by 0 bases and J by 3 bases, and 8 bases separated the two germline ends. CDR3 nucleotides: TGCGCCAGCAGCCAAGATGTAGGGTCTAATGAAAAACTGTTTTTT. This gives the protein CASSQDVGSNEKLFF.

This clonotype was seen repeatedly, ten times or more. The rearrangement uses TRBV14 and TRBJ2-2; D gene unclear. Germline V gene data show CDR1 as SGHDN and CDR2 as FVKESK. This CDR3 is 13 amino acids long. V shed 2 bases and J shed 4 bases, with 5 bases lying between them. The CDR3: CASSQRSTGELFF. CDR3 nucleotide sequence: TGTGCCAGCAGCCAACGGAGCACCGGGGAGCTGTTTTTT.

The table lists this clonotype with many counts. The chain links TRBV5-1 to TRBJ1-2, with 8 bases fitting TRBD1. The trim removed 4 bases at V and 4 bases at J, leaving 3 bases unmatched. The CDR3 sequence is 13 residues long. The V gene's germline CDR1 is SGHRS and CDR2 YFSETQ. CDR3 sequence reads: CASSPDRVYGYTF. The CDR3 DNA reads TGCGCCAGCAGCCCGGACAGGGTCTATGGCTACACCTTC.

This clonotype was detected ten times or more. The gene calls are TRBV20-1 and TRBJ2-7; 7 nucleotides match TRBD1. CDR1 and CDR2 (germline): DFQATT, SNEGSKA (reference sequence). Trimming took 8 bases from V and 2 from J; bases not matched to a gene: 6. CDR3 length: 12 amino acids. The CDR3 protein is CSTGQGAYEQYF. Here the CDR3 DNA reads TGCAGTACGGGCCAGGGGGCCTACGAGCAGTACTTC.

This clonotype was seen many times. The J gene is TRBJ1-2, the V gene TRBV12-3 or TRBV12-4; no clear D gene. The CDR3 has 13 residues. The ends were cut back, 5 bases at V and 5 bases at J, with 12 bases in the middle. CDR3 residues: CASSAGLGYGYTF. Here the CDR3 DNA reads TGTGCCAGCAGTGCGGGTTTGGGGTATGGCTACACCTTC.